This T cell receptor beta chain is drawn from a study of T cell changes during pregnancy in multiple sclerosis. Only in-frame clones appear in the TCRdb table, and some are missing; sequencing was by immunoSEQ multiplex PCR. This sample has around 130,000 clones; approximately 94% occur once, and the top ten carry roughly 5.7%. The V gene's germline CDR1 is SQVTM and CDR2 ANQGSEA. Trimming pared 3 bases from V and 2 bases from J, leaving 7 bases between. The CDR3 has 13 amino acids. The specimen was peripheral blood, collected before pregnancy. This chain links TRBV29-1 with TRBJ2-2; TRBD1 is a possible D gene (5 bases). This receptor was taken from a female donor with multiple sclerosis, enrolled in a pregnancy study. CDR3 residues: CSVEGHNTGELFF. Here the CDR3 DNA reads TGCAGCGTTGAGGGGCACAACACCGGGGAGCTGTTTTTT.